The T cell receptor (beta chain) under discussion was sequenced for a study of graft-versus-host responses after intestinal transplantation. As for the study in general: Among the recipients, all got anti-thymocyte globulin induction and then tacrolimus and steroids for approximately 3 years.

This clone was seen at least ten times. Antigen specificity is unknown. The data were produced by immunoSEQ multiplex PCR, yet TCRdb's version contains in-frame clones alone and is incomplete. This table holds more than 70,000 clones, approximately 78% found once. V gave up 4 bases and J gave up 7 bases, with 12 bases separating them. The CDR3 has 12 amino acids. Germline CDR1 reads SGHDT; CDR2 reads YYEEEE. This clonotype was sampled from a human donor who received an intestinal transplant. Sequenced material: unstimulated CD4+ T cells sorted from spleen or lymph node cells, taken before intestinal transplant. This sequence joins TRBV5-6 and TRBJ2-7; no reliable D call. For the CDR3, the DNA is TGTGCCAGCAGCCCAACGCTAGGAGAGCAGTACTTC. Encoded protein: CASSPTLGEQYF. Using reference TRBV5-6 and TRBJ2-7 for the parts outside the CDR3, the full variable domain is DAGVTQSPTHLIKTRGQQVTLRCSPKSGHDTVSWYQQALGQGPQFIFQYYEEEERQRGNFPDRFSGHQFPNYSSELNVNALLLGDSALYLCASSPTLGEQYFGPGTRLTVT.